This TCR beta chain is from a study of blood T cells in healthy people across ages. A second PCR of about 6 to 12 cycles used a sample-barcoded 5' primer and a J-beta primer mix. A single record per CDR3 protein comes from TCRdb applying MiXCR to the 5' RACE reads. This table has over 600,000 distinct CDR3 sequences, about 61% appearing once. Specimen: blood. This sequence originates from a man aged 35-49 years in good health.

Written as DNA, the CDR3 is TGTGCCAGCAGTTTTGAGTTCAATCAGCCCCAGCATTTT. Translation: CASSFEFNQPQHF. V and J are TRBV27 and TRBJ1-5; no clear D gene. CDR3 length equals 13 residues. Germline CDR1 MNHEY, CDR2 SMNVEV (reference sequence). V lost 3 bases, J lost 3 bases, and 6 bases lay in between.